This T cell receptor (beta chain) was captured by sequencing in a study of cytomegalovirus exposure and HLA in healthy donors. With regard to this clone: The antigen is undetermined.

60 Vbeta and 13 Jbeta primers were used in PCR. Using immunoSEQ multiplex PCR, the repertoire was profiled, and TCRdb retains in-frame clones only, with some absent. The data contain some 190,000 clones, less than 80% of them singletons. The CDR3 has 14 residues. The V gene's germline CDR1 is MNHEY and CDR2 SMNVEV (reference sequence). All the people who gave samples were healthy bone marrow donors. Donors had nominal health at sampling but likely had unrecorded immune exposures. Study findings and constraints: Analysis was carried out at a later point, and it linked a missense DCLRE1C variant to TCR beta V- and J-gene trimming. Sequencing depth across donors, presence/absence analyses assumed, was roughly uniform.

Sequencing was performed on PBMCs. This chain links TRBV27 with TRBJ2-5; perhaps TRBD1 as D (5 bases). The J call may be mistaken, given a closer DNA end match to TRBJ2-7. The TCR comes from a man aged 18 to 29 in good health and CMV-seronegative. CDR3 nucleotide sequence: TGTGCCAGCAGTTTTGGGGCCCTCTCCTACGAGCAGTACTTC. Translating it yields CASSFGALSYEQYF.